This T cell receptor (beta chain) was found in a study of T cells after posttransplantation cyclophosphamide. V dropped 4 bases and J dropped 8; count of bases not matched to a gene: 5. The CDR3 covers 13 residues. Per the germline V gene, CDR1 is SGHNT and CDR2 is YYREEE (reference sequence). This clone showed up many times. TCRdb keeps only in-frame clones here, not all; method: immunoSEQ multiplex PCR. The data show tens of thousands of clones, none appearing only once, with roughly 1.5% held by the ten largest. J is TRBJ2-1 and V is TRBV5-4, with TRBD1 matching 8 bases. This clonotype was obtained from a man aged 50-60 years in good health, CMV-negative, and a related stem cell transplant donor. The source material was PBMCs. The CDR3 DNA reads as TGTGCCAGCAGCCTGACAGGGGTCGATGAGCAGTTCTTC. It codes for CASSLTGVDEQFF. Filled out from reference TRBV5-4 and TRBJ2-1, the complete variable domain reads ETGVTQSPTHLIKTRGQQVTLRCSSQSGHNTVSWYQQALGQGPQFIFQYYREEENGRGNFPPRFSGLQFPNYSSELNVNALELDDSALYLCASSLTGVDEQFFGPGTRLTVL.